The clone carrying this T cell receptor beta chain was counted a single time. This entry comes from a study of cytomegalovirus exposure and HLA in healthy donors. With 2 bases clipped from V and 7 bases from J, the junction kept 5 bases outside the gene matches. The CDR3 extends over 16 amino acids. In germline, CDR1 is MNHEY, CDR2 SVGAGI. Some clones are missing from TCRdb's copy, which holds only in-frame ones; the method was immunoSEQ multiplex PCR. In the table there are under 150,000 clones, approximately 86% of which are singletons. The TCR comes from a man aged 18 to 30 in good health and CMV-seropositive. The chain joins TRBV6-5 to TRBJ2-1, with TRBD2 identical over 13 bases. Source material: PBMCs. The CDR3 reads CASSYGTSGMVNEQFF. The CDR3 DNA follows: TGTGCCAGCAGTTACGGGACTAGCGGGATGGTGAATGAGCAGTTCTTC.